This record covers a single T cell receptor beta chain. This specimen belongs to a study of cytomegalovirus exposure and HLA in healthy donors. The method was immunoSEQ multiplex PCR; TCRdb's version includes in-frame clones alone and lacks a portion of them. The sample shows approximately 260,000 clones, 80% to 90% of them seen only once. This CDR3 comprises 14 residues. CDR1 and CDR2 (germline): MNHNY, SVGAGI (reference sequence). Losses at the gene ends were 6 bases for V and 0 bases for J; bases not matched to a gene: 2. This chain joins TRBV6-6 and TRBJ2-3, with 8 bases fitting TRBD2. Sequencing was performed on PBMCs. This sequence originates from a woman between 18 and 29 years old in good health and CMV-seronegative. DNA for the CDR3: TGTGCCAGCAGCATAGCGGGGAGCACAGATACGCAGTATTTT. This gives the protein CASSIAGSTDTQYF.